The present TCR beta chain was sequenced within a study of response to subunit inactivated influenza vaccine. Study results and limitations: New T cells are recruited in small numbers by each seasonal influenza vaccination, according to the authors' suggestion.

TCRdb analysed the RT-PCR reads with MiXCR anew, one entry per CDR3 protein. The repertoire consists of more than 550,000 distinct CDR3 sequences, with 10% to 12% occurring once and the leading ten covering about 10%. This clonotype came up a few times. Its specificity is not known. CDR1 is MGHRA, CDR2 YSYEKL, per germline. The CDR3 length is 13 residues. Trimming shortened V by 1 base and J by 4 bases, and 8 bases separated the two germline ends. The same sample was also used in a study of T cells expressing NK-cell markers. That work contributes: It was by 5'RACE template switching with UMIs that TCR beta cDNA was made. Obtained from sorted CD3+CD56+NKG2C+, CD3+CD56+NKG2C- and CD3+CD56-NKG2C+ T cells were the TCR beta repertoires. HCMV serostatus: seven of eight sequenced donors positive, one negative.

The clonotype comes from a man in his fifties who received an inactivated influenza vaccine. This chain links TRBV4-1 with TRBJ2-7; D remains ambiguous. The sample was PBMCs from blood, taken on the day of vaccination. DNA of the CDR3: TGCGCCAGCAGCCAAGGACCCCAGTACGAGCAGTACTTC. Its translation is CASSQGPQYEQYF.